Listed here is a single T cell receptor beta chain. TCRdb called the 5' RACE reads again in MiXCR, with one record for every CDR3 protein. The table shows roughly 450,000 distinct CDR3 sequences, with about a sixth occurring only once. This specimen comes from a study of T-cell memory formation after mild COVID-19. Across the whole study: The study found TCR clusters largely donor specific.

From germline, CDR1 is MGHRA and CDR2 YSYEKL. CDR3 length: 15 amino acids. The V end lost 2 bases, the J end lost 5 bases, and 15 bases lay between the germline ends. This clonotype originated in a man younger than 35 who had mild COVID-19 (a few samples of this study predate the infection). Cell type and time point are not known. The sample consisted of PBMCs or a T cell subset sorted from them (not recorded which). The V and J genes are TRBV4-1 and TRBJ1-2, with D possibly TRBD1 on 5 matching bases. CDR3 residues: CASSQSRGAGYGYTF. The CDR3 DNA reads as TGCGCCAGCAGCCAATCTCGAGGGGCGGGGTATGGCTACACCTTC.